This T cell receptor beta chain was observed in a study of blood T cell repertoires in COVID-19. Germline V lookup: CDR1 MNHEY, CDR2 SVGEGT. V dropped 0 bases and J dropped 8 bases, with 13 bases sitting between them. This CDR3 has 14 residues. Original analysis: By means of reference gene primer amplification, nucleated cell counts were estimated. The table came from immunoSEQ multiplex PCR; TCRdb's copy has only in-frame clones and leaves some out. That table furnishes V, J and clone size, whereas the DNA furnished D and trimming. The repertoire holds approximately 140,000 clones, with more than 75% as singletons.

Sequenced input: peripheral blood. The TCR originated in a woman between 40 and 55 years old with acute or convalescent COVID-19. The gene calls are TRBV6-2 or TRBV6-3 and TRBJ1-2, with a possible D match to TRBD1 (6 bases). CDR3 protein: CASSYSSRGRGYTF. CDR3 coding DNA: TGTGCCAGCAGTTACTCGTCCAGGGGCCGGGGCTACACCTTC.